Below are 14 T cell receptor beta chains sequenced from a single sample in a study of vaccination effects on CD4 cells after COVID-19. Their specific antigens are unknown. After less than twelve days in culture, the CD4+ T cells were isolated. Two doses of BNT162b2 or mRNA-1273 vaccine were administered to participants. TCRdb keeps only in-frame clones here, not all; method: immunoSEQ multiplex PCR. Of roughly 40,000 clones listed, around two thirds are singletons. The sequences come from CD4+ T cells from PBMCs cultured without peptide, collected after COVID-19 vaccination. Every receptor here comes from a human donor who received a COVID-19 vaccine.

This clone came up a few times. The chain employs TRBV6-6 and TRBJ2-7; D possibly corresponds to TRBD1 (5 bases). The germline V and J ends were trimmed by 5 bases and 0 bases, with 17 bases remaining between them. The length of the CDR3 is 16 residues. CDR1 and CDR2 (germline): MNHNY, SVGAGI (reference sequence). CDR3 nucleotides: TGTGCCAGCAGTCGATCAAAGGGGTCGGGCTCCTACGAGCAGTACTTC. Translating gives CASSRSKGSGSYEQYF.

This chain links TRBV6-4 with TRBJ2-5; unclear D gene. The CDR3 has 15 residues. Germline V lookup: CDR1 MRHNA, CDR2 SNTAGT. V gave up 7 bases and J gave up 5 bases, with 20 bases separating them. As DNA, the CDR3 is TGTGCCAGCAACCCCGGGCCAAGGCTAGGGGAGACCCAGTACTTC. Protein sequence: CASNPGPRLGETQYF.

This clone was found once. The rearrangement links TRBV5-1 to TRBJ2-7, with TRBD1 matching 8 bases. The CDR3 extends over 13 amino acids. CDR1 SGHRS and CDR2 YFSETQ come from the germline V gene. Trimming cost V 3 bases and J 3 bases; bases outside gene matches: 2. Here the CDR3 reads CASSYTGGYEQYF. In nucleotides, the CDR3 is TGCGCCAGCAGCTACACAGGGGGCTACGAGCAGTACTTC.

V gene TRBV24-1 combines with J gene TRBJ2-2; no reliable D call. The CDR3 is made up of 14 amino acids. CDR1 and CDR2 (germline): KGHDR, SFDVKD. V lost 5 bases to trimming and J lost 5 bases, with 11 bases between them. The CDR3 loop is CATSGGSGTGELFF. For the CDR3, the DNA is TGTGCCACCAGTGGTGGGTCTGGGACCGGGGAGCTGTTTTTT.

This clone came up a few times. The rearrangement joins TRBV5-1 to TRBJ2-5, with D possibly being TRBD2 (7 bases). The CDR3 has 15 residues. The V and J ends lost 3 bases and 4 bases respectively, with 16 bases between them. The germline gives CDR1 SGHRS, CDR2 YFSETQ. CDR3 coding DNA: TGCGCCAGCAGCTCTGGGGGGGGCGGTGTAGAGACCCAGTACTTC. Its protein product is CASSSGGGGVETQYF.

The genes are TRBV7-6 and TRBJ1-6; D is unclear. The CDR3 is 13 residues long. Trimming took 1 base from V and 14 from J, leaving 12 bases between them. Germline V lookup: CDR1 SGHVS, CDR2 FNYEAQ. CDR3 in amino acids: CASSLGGHEALHF. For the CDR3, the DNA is TGTGCCAGCAGCTTAGGCGGCCACGAGGCCCTCCACTTT. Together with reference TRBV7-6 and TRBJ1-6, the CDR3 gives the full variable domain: GAGVSQSPRYKVTKRGQDVALRCDPISGHVSLYWYRQALGQGPEFLTYFNYEAQQDKSGLPNDRFSAERPEGSISTLTIQRTEQRDSAMYRCASSLGGHEALHFGNGTRLTVT.

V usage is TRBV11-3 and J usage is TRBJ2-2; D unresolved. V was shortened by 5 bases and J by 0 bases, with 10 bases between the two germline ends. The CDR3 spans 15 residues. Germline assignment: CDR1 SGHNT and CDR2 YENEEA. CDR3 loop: CASSPRLPNTGELFF. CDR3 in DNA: TGTGCCAGCAGCCCCCGGCTACCGAACACCGGGGAGCTGTTTTTT.

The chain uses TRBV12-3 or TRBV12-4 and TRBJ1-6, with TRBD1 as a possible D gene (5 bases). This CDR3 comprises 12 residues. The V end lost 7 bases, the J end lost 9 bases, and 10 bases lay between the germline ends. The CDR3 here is CASTLGGSPLHF. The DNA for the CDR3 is TGTGCCAGCACCCTTGGGGGTTCACCCCTCCACTTT.

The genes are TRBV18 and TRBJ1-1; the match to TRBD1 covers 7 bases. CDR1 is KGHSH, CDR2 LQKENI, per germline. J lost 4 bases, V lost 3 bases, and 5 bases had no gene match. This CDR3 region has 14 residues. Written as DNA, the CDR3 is TGTGCCAGCTCACCGGGTTCAGGGGGCACTGAAGCTTTCTTT. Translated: CASSPGSGGTEAFF.

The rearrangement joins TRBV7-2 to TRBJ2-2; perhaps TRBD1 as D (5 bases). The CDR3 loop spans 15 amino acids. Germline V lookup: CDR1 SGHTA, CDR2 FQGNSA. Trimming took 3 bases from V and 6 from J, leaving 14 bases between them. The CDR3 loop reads CASSFTQGSAGELFF. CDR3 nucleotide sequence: TGTGCCAGCAGCTTCACGCAGGGTTCCGCCGGGGAGCTGTTTTTT.

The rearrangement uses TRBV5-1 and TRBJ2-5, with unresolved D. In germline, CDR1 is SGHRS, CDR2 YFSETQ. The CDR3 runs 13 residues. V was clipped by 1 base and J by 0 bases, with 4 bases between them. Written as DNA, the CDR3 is TGCGCCAGCAGCTTGCAGGACCAAGAGACCCAGTACTTC. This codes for CASSLQDQETQYF. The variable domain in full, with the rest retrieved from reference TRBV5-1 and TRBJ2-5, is KAGVTQTPRYLIKTRGQQVTLSCSPISGHRSVSWYQQTPGQGLQFLFEYFSETQRNKGNFPGRFSGRQFSNSRSEMNVSTLELGDSALYLCASSLQDQETQYFGPGTRLLVL.

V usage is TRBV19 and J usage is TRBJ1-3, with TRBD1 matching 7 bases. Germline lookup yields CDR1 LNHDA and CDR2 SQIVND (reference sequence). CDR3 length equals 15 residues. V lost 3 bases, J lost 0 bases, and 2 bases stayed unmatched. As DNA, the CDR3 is TGTGCCAGTAGTATCAGGGGGGCCTCTGGAAACACCATATATTTT. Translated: CASSIRGASGNTIYF. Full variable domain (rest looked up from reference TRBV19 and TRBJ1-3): DGGITQSPKYLFRKEGQNVTLSCEQNLNHDAMYWYRQDPGQGLRLIYYSQIVNDFQKGDIAEGYSVSREKKESFPLTVTSAQKNPTAFYLCASSIRGASGNTIYFGEGSWLTVV.

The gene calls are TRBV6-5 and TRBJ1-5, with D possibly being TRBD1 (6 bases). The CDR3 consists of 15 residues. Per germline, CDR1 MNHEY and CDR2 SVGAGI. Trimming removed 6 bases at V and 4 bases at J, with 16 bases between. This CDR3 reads CASRNRGAGNQPQHF. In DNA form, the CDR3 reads TGTGCCAGCAGGAATCGGGGGGCCGGGAATCAGCCCCAGCATTTT.

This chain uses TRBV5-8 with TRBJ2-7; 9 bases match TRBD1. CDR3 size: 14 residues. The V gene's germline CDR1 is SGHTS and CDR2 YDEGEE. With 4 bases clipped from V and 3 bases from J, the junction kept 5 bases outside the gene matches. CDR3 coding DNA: TGTGCCAGCAGCCCCGGGACAGGGATCTACGAGCAGTACTTC. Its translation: CASSPGTGIYEQYF. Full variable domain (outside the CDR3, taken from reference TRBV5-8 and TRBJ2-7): EAGVTQSPTHLIKTRGQQATLRCSPISGHTSVYWYQQALGLGLQFLLWYDEGEERNRGNFPPRFSGRQFPNYSSELNVNALELEDSALYLCASSPGTGIYEQYFGPGTRLTVT.